What follows describes a single TCR beta chain. Its antigen is as yet unknown. PCR involved 60 Vbeta and 13 Jbeta primers. Sequenced by immunoSEQ multiplex PCR; TCRdb stores in-frame clones only, minus some. The sample records around 150,000 clones, 70% to 80% being singletons. Donors were ostensibly healthy at sampling, although undocumented immune exposures were probable. This CDR3 contains 14 residues. The V gene's germline CDR1 is MNHEY and CDR2 SMNVEV (reference sequence). The trim removed 5 bases at V and 8 bases at J, leaving 9 bases unmatched. The sample belongs to a study of cytomegalovirus exposure and HLA in healthy donors. Findings and limits, study-wide: A few CMV-associated chains proved CMV antigen-specific in vitro.

The receptor was derived from a man between 40 and 49 years old in good health and CMV-seronegative. The chain links TRBV27 to TRBJ1-2, with 9 bases fitting TRBD1. The sequenced sample consisted of PBMCs. The CDR3 is CASSPHRGREGYTF. As DNA, the CDR3 is TGTGCCAGCAGTCCCCACAGGGGGCGCGAAGGCTACACCTTC.